The following is a TCR beta chain sequence with its context. This clonotype has only one observation. Its antigen is still unknown. A read error may produce the germline difference seen at one junction end. This entry belongs to a study of tumor-infiltrating lymphocytes in primary liver carcinoma listed by TCRdb under 2017. With regard to the full study: Between November 2015 and March 2016, five patients in China with histopathologically diagnosed primary liver carcinoma had surgical resection. Hepatocellular carcinoma (four) or combined HCC and intrahepatic cholangiocarcinoma (one) was present in the five patients, who were three men and two women aged 30 to 69 years. The tumors of the five patients were staged as T1-T3 N0M0, with maximum diameters ranging from roughly 4 to 10 cm. Each sample produced roughly 3.65 to 7.5 million productive TCRbeta reads, and read depth showed no significant difference between tissue types. The study combined TCRbeta repertoire sequencing, expression microarrays and whole-exome sequencing across five regions of each liver tumor, with adjacent normal tissue and blood. A total of 35 specimens from 5 patients, comprising 25 or so tumor regions, 5 adjacent noncancerous liver tissues and 5 peripheral blood samples, were covered by TCRbeta repertoire sequencing. High reproducibility was observed for the technical replicate repertoires, with mean shared-clone rates roughly 0.92 and correlation coefficients above 0.95.

TRIzol reagent was used to extract blood RNA from unsorted whole blood, while the DNeasy Blood & Tissue kit provided the germline DNA. At the time of sampling, the patients had chronic HBV infection and had not received any treatment. Roughly 4 milliliters of peripheral blood were collected into K2EDTA tubes before surgery. The germline V gene supplies CDR1 MNHEY and CDR2 SVGEGT. The CDR3, cysteine through phenylalanine, is 15 amino acids long. The entry retains the CDR3 DNA only, 45 bases that are in frame from base 1. TCRbeta-specific cDNA was reverse-transcribed from approximately 460 ng total RNA using a constant-region primer and ProtoScript II reverse transcriptase. TCRbeta libraries were built with three nested multiplex PCR rounds, a slightly modified ARM-PCR procedure. Each of the first two PCR rounds ran for nine to eleven cycles and used multiplex TRBV1-TRBV30 forward primers together with a Cbeta reverse primer. Sample barcodes and Illumina adapters were added in a final 25-cycle PCR with Deep VentR polymerase. Before sequencing, amplicons of 200-500 bp were gel-purified using a QIAquick gel extraction kit. An Illumina HiSeq 2500 was used to sequence the TCRbeta amplicons, generating 250-bp paired-end reads. Per the original workflow: To recover full CDR3 sequences, reads were quality-trimmed using Trimmomatic v0.33 and paired reads were then merged using FLASH v1.2.11. MiGEC v1.2.1b assigned V, D and J germline segments to the rearranged TCRbeta sequences. Clonotype statistics and Shannon-Wiener diversity indices were computed with VDJtools v1.0.0. Except for diversity analysis, only the 250 most abundant clonotypes of each sample were used in subsequent analyses to reduce sampling bias. TCRdb itself trimmed the public reads at Q25 with fastp, ran MiXCR and retained productive beta chains. Every CDR3 protein is listed once, alongside the most common genes and DNA of its rows. None of the V and J calls come from the authors' own analysis; TCRdb made them. In all, the sample holds more than 150,000 distinct CDR3 sequences, and about 60% of those were seen once. The ten largest make up approximately 70% of the sample.

Broader findings and caveats from the paper: The study included only five patients, and the authors note findings should be validated in a larger study. Because only the TCR beta chain was sequenced and unpaired alpha chains were not captured, true repertoire diversity is likely underestimated. Comparison of CD4+ and CD8+ T cell repertoires was precluded by the use of bulk unsorted samples. A significantly larger repertoire fraction was made up by the top 250 clones in tumors than in blood (p = 0.039). Repertoire overlap was higher between tumor regions (mean roughly 35%) than tumor-adjacent (approximately 17%) or tumor-blood (14%) pairs, consistent with antigen-driven expansion.

The rearranged segments are TRBV6-2 or TRBV6-3 and TRBJ1-5; TRBD1 agrees with 10 junctional bases. The source material was peripheral blood. This receptor was identified in a middle-aged man with primary liver carcinoma and hepatitis B virus infection. The DNA is TGTGCCAGCAGCCCCCGGGGGACAGGGGATCAGCCCCAACATTTT. Its protein is CASSPRGTGDQPQHF.